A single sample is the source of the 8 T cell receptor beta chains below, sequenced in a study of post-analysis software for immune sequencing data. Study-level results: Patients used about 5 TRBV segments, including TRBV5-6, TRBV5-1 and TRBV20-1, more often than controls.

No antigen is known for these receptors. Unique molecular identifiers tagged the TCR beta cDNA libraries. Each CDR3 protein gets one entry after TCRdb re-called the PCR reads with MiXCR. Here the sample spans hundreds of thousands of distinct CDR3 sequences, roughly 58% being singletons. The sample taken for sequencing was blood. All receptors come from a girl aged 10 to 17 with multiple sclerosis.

Here the CDR3 DNA reads TGTGCCAGCACGGTGCAAGGAACCTACGAGCAGTACTTC. Translated: CASTVQGTYEQYF. The chain has TRBV6-5 and TRBJ2-7; D is unclear. This CDR3 contains 13 residues. From germline, CDR1 is MNHEY and CDR2 SVGAGI. With 7 bases removed from V and 2 bases from J, the gap between germline ends came to 12 bases.

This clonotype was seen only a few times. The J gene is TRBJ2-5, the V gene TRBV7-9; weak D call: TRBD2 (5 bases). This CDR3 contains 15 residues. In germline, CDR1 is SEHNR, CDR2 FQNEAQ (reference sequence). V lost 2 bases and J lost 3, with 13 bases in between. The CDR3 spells CASSLFVVEEETQYF. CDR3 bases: TGTGCCAGCAGCTTATTTGTGGTGGAGGAAGAGACCCAGTACTTC.

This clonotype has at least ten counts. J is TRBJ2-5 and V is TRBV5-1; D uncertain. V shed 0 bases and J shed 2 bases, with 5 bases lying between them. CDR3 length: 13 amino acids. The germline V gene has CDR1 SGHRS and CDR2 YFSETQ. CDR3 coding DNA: TGCGCCAGCAGCTTGGAATGGCAAGAGACCCAGTACTTC. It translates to CASSLEWQETQYF. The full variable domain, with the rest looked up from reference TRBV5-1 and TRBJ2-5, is KAGVTQTPRYLIKTRGQQVTLSCSPISGHRSVSWYQQTPGQGLQFLFEYFSETQRNKGNFPGRFSGRQFSNSRSEMNVSTLELGDSALYLCASSLEWQETQYFGPGTRLLVL.

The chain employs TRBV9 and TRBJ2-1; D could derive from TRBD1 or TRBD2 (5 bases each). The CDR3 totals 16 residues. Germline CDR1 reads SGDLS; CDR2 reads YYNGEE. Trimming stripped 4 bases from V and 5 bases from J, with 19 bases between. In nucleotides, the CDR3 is TGTGCCAGCAGCCCGGACCCCCGGGGCCCGGACAATGAGCAGTTCTTC. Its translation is CASSPDPRGPDNEQFF.

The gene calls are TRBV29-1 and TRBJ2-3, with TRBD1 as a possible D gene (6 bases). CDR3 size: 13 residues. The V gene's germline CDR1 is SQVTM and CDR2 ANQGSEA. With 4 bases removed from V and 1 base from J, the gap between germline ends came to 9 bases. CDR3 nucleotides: TGCAGCGTTGGCAGGGGAGGCACAGATACGCAGTATTTT. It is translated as CSVGRGGTDTQYF.

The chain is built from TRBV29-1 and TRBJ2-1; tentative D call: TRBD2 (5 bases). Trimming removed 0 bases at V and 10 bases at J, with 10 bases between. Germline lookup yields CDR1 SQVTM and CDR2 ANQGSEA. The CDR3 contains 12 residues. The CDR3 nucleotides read TGCAGCGTTGAAGACACTAGATCGGAGCAGTTCTTC. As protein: CSVEDTRSEQFF.

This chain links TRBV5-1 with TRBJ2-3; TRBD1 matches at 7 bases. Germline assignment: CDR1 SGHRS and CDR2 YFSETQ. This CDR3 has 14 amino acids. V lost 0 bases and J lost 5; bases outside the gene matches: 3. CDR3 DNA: TGCGCCAGCAGCTTGGACAGGGGACGAGATACGCAGTATTTT. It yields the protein CASSLDRGRDTQYF.

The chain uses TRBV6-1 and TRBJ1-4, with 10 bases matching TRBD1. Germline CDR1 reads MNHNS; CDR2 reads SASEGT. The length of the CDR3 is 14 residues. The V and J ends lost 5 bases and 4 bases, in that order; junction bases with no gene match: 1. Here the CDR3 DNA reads TGTGCCAGCAGTCGGGACAGGGGTAATGAAAAACTGTTTTTT. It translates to CASSRDRGNEKLFF.